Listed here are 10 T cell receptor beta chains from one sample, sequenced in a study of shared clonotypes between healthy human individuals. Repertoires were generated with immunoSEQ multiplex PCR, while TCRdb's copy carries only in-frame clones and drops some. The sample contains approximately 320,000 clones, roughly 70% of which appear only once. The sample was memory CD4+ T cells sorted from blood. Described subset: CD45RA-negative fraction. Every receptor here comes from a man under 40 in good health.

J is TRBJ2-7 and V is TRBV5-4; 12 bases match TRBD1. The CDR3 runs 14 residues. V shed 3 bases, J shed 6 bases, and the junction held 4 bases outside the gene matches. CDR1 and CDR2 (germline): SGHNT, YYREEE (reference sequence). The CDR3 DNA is TGTGCCAGCAGCTGGGGGACAGGGGGCGGCGAGCAGTACTTC. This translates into CASSWGTGGGEQYF.

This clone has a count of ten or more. The CDR3 DNA reads as TGCGCCAGCAGCATTGAACCAGCGGGAGCCGAGCAGTTCTTC. This encodes CASSIEPAGAEQFF. The rearrangement links TRBV5-1 to TRBJ2-1, with TRBD2 identical over 8 bases. Germline V CDR1 and CDR2: SGHRS, YFSETQ. Losses at the gene ends were 4 bases for V and 10 bases for J; bases not matched to a gene: 10. This CDR3 spans 14 amino acids.

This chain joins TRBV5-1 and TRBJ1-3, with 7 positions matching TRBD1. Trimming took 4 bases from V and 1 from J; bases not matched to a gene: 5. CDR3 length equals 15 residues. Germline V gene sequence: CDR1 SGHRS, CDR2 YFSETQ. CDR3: CASSMDRQSGNTIYF. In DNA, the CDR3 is TGCGCCAGCAGCATGGACAGGCAATCTGGAAACACCATATATTTT.

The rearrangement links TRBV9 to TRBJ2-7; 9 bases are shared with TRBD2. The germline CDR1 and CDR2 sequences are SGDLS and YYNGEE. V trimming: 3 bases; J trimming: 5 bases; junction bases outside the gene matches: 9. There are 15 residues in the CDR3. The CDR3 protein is CASSDTGTSQDEQYF. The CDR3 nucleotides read TGTGCCAGCAGCGATACCGGGACTAGCCAGGACGAGCAGTACTTC.

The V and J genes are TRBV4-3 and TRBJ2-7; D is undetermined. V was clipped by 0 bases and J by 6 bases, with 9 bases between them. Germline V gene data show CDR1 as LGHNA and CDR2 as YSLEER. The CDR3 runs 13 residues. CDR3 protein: CASSQDLKTEQYF. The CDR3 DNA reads TGCGCCAGCAGCCAAGATCTAAAAACCGAGCAGTACTTC.

CDR3 protein: CASSLATGTSGRANNEQFF. The CDR3, as DNA: TGTGCCAGCAGCTTAGCAACCGGGACTAGCGGGAGGGCGAACAATGAGCAGTTCTTC. The chain is built from TRBV7-6 and TRBJ2-1; 16 bases fit TRBD2. Germline values: CDR1 SGHVS, CDR2 FNYEAQ. Germline trimming cut 0 bases from V and 5 bases from J; bases unmatched to any gene: 7. The CDR3 runs 19 residues.

The CDR3 coding sequence is TGTGCCAGCAGGGGAACCGGGACAGGGACCCGAAATGAGCAGTTCTTC. It translates to CASRGTGTGTRNEQFF. This chain links TRBV28 with TRBJ2-1; 9 nucleotides line up with TRBD1. Germline CDR1 MDHEN, CDR2 SYDVKM. The V and J ends lost 6 bases and 7 bases, in that order; junction bases with no gene match: 13. CDR3 length: 16 amino acids. Full variable domain (outside the CDR3, taken from reference TRBV28 and TRBJ2-1): DVKVTQSSRYLVKRTGEKVFLECVQDMDHENMFWYRQDPGLGLRLIYFSYDVKMKEKGDIPEGYSVSREKKERFSLILESASTNQTSMYLCASRGTGTGTRNEQFFGPGTRLTVL.

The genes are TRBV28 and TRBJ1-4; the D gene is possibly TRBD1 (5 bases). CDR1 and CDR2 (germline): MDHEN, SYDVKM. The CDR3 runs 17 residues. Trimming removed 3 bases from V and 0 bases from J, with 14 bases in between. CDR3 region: CASSLEKKTATNEKLFF. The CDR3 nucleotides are TGTGCCAGCAGTTTGGAAAAGAAGACAGCAACTAATGAAAAACTGTTTTTT.

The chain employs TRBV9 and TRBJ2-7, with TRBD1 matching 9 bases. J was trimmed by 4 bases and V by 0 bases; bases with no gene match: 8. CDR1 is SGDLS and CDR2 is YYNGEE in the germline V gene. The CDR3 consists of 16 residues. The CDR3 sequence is CASSVAPTGGYYEQYF. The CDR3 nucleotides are TGTGCCAGCAGCGTAGCCCCCACAGGGGGCTATTACGAGCAGTACTTC.

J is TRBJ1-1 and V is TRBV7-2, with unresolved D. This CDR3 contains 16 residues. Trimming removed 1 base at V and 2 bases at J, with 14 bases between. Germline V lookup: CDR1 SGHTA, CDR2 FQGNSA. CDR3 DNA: TGTGCCAGCAGCTTAGTTCCTCAACGACAAAACACTGAAGCTTTCTTT. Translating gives CASSLVPQRQNTEAFF.